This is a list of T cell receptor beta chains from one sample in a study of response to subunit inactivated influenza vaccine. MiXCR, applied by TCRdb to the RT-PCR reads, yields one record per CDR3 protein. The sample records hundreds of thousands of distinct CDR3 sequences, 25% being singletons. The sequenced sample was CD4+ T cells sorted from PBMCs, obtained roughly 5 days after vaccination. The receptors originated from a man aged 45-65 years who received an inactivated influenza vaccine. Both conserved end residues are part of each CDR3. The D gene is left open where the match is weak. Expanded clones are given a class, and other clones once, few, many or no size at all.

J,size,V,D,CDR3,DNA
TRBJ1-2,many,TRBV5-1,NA,CASSPTNYGYTF,TGCGCCAGCAGCCCTACGAACTATGGCTACACCTTC
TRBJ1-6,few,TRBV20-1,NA,CSARAGPRGSPLHF,TGCAGTGCTAGAGCAGGCCCACGGGGTTCACCCCTCCACTTT
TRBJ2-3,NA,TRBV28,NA,CASSSVGALRTDTQYF,TGTGCCAGCAGTTCAGTGGGGGCACTGAGGACAGATACGCAGTATTTT
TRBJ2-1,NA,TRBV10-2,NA,CASSAGRGRYNEQFF,TGCGCCAGCAGTGCGGGCAGGGGACGGTACAATGAGCAGTTCTTC
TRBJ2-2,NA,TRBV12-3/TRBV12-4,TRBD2,CASTPSGDMGELFF,TGTGCCAGCACCCCAAGCGGGGATATGGGGGAGCTGTTTTTT
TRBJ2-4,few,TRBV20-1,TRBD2,CSAPQRLAGGPEYF,TGCAGTGCGCCACAGCGACTAGCGGGAGGGCCGGAGTACTTC
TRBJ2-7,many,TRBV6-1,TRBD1,CASSEGWGQGNKQYF,TGTGCCAGCAGTGAAGGATGGGGACAGGGGAACAAGCAGTACTTC
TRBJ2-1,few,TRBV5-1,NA,CASAYRDWNYNEQFF,TGCGCCAGCGCCTATCGGGACTGGAATTACAATGAGCAGTTCTTC
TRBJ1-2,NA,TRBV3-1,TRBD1,CASSPEDRGRGGYTF,TGTGCCAGCAGCCCAGAGGACAGGGGGCGTGGTGGCTACACCTTC
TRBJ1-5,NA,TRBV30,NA,CAWGSNQPQHF,TGTGCCTGGGGGAGCAATCAGCCCCAGCATTTT
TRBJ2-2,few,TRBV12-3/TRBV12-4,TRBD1,CASKTGTGGMAGELFF,TGTGCCAGCAAAACCGGGACAGGGGGAATGGCCGGGGAGCTGTTTTTT
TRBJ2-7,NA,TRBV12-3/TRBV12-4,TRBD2,CASSSRTSVYYEQYF,TGTGCCAGCAGTTCCCGGACTAGCGTGTATTACGAGCAGTACTTC
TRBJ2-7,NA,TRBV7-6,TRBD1,CASSPAPGQGYEQYF,TGTGCCAGCAGCCCAGCCCCGGGACAGGGCTACGAGCAGTACTTC
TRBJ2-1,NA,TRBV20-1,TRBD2,CSALPGLTYNEQFF,TGCAGTGCTTTACCGGGACTAACCTACAATGAGCAGTTCTTC
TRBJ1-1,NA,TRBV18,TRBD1,CASSPRRTGKNTEAFF,TGTGCCAGCTCACCACGCCGGACAGGGAAGAACACTGAAGCTTTCTTT
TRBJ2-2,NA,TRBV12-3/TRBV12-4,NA,CASSPRRGMGGRTGTGELFF,TGTGCCAGCAGTCCCAGGCGCGGGATGGGGGGAAGAACGGGCACCGGGGAGCTGTTTTTT
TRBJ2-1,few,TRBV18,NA,CASSRGGGTHSYNEQFF,TGTGCCAGCTCACGGGGGGGCGGGACGCACTCCTACAATGAGCAGTTCTTC
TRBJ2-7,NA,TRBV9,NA,CASSVEAGTTGEQYF,TGTGCCAGCAGCGTAGAGGCCGGGACCACCGGCGAGCAGTACTTC
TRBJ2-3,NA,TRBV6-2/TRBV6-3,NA,CASSRRTRTDTQYF,TGTGCCAGCAGCCGACGGACAAGAACAGATACGCAGTATTTT
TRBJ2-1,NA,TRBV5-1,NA,CASSYLQGGGYNEQFF,TGCGCCAGCAGCTACTTACAGGGAGGTGGCTACAATGAGCAGTTCTTC
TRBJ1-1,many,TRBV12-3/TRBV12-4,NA,CASSFGQGGTEAFF,TGTGCCAGCAGTTTCGGGCAGGGAGGGACTGAAGCTTTCTTT
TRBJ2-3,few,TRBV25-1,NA,CASREQVTDTQYF,TGTGCCAGCAGGGAACAGGTCACAGATACGCAGTATTTT
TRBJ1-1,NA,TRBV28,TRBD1,CASSWADRGHTEAFF,TGTGCCAGCAGTTGGGCGGACAGGGGGCACACTGAAGCTTTCTTT
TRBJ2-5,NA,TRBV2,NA,CASSLKAVETQYF,TGTGCCAGCAGCCTAAAAGCGGTAGAGACCCAGTACTTC